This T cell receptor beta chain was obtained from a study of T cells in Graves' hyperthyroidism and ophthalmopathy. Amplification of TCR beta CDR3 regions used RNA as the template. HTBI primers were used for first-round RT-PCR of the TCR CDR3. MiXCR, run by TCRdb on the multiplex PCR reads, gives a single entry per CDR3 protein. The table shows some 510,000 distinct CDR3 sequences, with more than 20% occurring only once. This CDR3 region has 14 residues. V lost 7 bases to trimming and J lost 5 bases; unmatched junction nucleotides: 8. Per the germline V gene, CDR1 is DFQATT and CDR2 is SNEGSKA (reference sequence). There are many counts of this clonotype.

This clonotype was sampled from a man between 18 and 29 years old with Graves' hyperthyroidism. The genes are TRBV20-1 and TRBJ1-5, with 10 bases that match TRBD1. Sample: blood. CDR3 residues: CSVPDRGQDQPQHF. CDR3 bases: TGCAGTGTCCCAGACAGGGGGCAGGATCAGCCCCAGCATTTT.